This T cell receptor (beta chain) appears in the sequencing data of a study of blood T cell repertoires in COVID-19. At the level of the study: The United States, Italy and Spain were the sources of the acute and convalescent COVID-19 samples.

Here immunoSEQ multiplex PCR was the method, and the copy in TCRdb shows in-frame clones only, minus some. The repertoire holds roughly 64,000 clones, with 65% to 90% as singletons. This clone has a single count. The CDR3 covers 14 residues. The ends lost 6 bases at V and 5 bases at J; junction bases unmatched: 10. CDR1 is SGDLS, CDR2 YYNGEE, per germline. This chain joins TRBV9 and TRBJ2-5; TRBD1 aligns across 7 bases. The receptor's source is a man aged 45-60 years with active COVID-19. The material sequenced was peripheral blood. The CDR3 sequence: CASNSGIRGETQYF. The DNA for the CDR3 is TGTGCCAGCAACTCGGGAATCAGGGGGGAGACCCAGTACTTC.